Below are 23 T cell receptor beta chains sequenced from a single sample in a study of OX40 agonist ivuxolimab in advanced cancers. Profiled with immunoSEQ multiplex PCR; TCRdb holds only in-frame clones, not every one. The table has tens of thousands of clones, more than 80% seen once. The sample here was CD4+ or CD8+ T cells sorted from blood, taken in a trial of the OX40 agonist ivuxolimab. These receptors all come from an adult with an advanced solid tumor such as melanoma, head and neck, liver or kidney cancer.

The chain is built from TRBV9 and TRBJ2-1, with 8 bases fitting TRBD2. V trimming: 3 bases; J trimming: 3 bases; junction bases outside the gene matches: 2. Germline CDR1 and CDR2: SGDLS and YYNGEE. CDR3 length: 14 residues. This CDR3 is CASSASGRYNEQFF. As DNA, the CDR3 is TGTGCCAGCAGCGCTAGCGGGCGCTACAATGAGCAGTTCTTC. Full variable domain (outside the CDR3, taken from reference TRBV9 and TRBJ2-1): DSGVTQTPKHLITATGQRVTLRCSPRSGDLSVYWYQQSLDQGLQFLIQYYNGEERAKGNILERFSAQQFPDLHSELNLSSLELGDSALYFCASSASGRYNEQFFGPGTRLTVL.

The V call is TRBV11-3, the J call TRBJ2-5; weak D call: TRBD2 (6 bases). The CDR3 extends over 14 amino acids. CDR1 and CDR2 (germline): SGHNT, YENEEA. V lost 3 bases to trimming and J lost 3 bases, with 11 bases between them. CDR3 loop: CASSFGPGEETQYF. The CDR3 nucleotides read TGTGCCAGCAGCTTTGGGCCGGGGGAAGAGACCCAGTACTTC. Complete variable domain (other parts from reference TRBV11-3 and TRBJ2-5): EAGVVQSPRYKIIEKKQPVAFWCNPISGHNTLYWYLQNLGQGPELLIRYENEEAVDDSQLPKDRFSAERLKGVDSTLKIQPAELGDSAVYLCASSFGPGEETQYFGPGTRLLVL.

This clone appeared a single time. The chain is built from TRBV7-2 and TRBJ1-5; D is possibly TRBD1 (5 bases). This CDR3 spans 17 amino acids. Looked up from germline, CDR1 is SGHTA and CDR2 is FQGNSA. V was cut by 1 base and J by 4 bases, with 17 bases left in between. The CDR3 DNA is TGTGCCAGCAGCTTAGATGGGGGAGGACGGGGAAATCAGCCCCAGCATTTT. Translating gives CASSLDGGGRGNQPQHF.

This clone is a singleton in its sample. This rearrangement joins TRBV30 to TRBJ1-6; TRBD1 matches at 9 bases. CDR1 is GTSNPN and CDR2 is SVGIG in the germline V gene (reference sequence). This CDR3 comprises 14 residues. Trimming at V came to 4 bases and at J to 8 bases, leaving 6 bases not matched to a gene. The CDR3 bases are TGTGCCTGGACCACTACAGGGGGCGATTCACCCCTCCACTTT. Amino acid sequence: CAWTTTGGDSPLHF.

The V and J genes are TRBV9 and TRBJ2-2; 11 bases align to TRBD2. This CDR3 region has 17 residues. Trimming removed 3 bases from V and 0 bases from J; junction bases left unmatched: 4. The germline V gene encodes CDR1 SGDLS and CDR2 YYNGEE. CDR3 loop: CASSGPGLAANTGELFF. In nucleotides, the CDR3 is TGTGCCAGCAGCGGTCCGGGACTAGCGGCGAACACCGGGGAGCTGTTTTTT.

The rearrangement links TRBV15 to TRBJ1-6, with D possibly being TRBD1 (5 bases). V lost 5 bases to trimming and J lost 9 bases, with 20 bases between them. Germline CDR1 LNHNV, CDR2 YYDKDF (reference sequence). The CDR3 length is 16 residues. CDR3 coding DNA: TGTGCCACCAGCCCCCGGTTGAGCAGGGCAGGTTCACCCCTCCACTTT. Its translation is CATSPRLSRAGSPLHF. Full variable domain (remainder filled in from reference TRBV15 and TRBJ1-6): DAMVIQNPRYQVTQFGKPVTLSCSQTLNHNVMYWYQQKSSQAPKLLFHYYDKDFNNEADTPDNFQSRRPNTSFCFLDIRSPGLGDTAMYLCATSPRLSRAGSPLHFGNGTRLTVT.

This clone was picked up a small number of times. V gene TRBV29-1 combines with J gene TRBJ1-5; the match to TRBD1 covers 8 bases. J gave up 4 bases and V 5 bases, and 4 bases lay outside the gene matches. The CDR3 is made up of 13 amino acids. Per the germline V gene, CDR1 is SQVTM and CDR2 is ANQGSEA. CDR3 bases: TGCAGCGTTATGGACAGGGTAAATCAGCCCCAGCATTTT. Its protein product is CSVMDRVNQPQHF.

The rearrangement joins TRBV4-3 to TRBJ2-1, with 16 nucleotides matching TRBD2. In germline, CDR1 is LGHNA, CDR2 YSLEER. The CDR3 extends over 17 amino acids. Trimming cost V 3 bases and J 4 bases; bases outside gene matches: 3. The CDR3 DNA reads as TGCGCCAGCAGCCAGCCGGGACTAGCGGGGGGGTACAATGAGCAGTTCTTC. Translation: CASSQPGLAGGYNEQFF.

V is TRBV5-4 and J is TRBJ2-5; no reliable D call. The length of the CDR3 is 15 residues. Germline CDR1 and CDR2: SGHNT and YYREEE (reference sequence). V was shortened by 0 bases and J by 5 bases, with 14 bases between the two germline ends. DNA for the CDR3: TGTGCCAGCAGCTTGGAATCGGATAGACGGGAGACCCAGTACTTC. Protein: CASSLESDRRETQYF.

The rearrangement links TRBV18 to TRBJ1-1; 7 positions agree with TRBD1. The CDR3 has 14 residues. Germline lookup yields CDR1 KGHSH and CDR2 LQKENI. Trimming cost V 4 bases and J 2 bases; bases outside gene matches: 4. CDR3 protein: CASSQTGSNTEAFF. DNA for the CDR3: TGTGCCAGCTCACAGACAGGGTCCAACACTGAAGCTTTCTTT.

The CDR3 spells CASSLDGGLKGGYTF. CDR3 sequence (DNA): TGTGCCAGCAGCTTGGACGGGGGTCTAAAGGGTGGCTACACCTTC. This chain links TRBV5-4 with TRBJ1-2, with D maybe TRBD1 (5 bases). The ends were cut back, 0 bases at V and 7 bases at J, with 16 bases in the middle. Germline loops: CDR1 SGHNT, CDR2 YYREEE (reference sequence). This CDR3 contains 15 residues.

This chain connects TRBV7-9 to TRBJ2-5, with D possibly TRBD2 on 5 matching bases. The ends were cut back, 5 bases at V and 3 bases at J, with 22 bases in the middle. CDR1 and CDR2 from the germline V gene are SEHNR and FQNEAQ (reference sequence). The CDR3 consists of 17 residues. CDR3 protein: CASSPEMPGLGEETQYF. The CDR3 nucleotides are TGTGCCAGCAGCCCCGAGATGCCGGGGTTGGGTGAAGAGACCCAGTACTTC.

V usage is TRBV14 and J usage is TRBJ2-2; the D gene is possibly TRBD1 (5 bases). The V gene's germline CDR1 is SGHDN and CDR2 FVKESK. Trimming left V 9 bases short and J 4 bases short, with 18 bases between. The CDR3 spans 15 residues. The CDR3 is CASSAQAILTGELFF. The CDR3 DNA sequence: TGTGCCAGTTCCGCACAGGCTATACTCACCGGGGAGCTGTTTTTT. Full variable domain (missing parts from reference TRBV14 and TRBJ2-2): EAGVTQFPSHSVIEKGQTVTLRCDPISGHDNLYWYRRVMGKEIKFLLHFVKESKQDESGMPNNRFLAERTGGTYSTLKVQPAELEDSGVYFCASSAQAILTGELFFGEGSRLTVL.

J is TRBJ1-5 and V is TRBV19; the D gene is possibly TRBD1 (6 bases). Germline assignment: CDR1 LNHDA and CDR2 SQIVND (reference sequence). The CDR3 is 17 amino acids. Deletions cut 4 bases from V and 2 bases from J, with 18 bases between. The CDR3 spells CASSTQGAGAGNQPQHF. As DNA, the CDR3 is TGTGCCAGTAGTACCCAAGGGGCAGGGGCAGGCAATCAGCCCCAGCATTTT.

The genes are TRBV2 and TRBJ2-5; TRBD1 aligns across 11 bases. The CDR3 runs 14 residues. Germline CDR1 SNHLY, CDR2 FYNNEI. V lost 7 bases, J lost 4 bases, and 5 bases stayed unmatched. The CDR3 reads CASIWTGGSETQYF. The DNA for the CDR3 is TGTGCCAGCATTTGGACAGGGGGCTCAGAGACCCAGTACTTC.

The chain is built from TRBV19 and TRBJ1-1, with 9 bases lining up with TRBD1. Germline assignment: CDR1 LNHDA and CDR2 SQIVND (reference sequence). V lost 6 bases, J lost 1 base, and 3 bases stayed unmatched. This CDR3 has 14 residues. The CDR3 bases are TGTGCCAGTAGCCGGGACAGGGAGAACACTGAAGCTTTCTTT. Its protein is CASSRDRENTEAFF.

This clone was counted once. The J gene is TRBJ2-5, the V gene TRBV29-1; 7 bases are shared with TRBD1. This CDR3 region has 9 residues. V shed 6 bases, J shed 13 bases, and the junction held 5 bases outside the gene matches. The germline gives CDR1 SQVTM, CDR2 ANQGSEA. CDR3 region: CSVGQQPYF. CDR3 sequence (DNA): TGCAGCGTGGGACAGCAGCCGTACTTC.

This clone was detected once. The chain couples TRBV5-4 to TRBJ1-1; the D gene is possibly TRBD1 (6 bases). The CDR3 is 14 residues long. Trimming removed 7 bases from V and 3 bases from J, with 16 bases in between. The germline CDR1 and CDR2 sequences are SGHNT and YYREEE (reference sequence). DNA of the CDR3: TGTGCCAGCTCCAAAGGGGGGCTGGACACTGAAGCTTTCTTT. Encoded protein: CASSKGGLDTEAFF.

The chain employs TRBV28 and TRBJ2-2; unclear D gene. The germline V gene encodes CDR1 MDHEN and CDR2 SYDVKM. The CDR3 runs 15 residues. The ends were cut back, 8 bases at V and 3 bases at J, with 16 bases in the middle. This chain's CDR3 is CASRVTVADTGELFF. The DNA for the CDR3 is TGTGCCAGCCGAGTGACGGTGGCGGACACCGGGGAGCTGTTTTTT. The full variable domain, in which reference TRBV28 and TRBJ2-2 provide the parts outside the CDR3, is DVKVTQSSRYLVKRTGEKVFLECVQDMDHENMFWYRQDPGLGLRLIYFSYDVKMKEKGDIPEGYSVSREKKERFSLILESASTNQTSMYLCASRVTVADTGELFFGEGSRLTVL.

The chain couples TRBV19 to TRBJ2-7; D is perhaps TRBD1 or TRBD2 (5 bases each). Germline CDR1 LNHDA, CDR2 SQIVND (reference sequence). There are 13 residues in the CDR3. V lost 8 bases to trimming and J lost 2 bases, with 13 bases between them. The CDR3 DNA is TGTGCCAGTTCCCGGGACGCTCCCTACGAGCAGTACTTC. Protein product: CASSRDAPYEQYF. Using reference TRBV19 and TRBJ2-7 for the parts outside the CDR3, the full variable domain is DGGITQSPKYLFRKEGQNVTLSCEQNLNHDAMYWYRQDPGQGLRLIYYSQIVNDFQKGDIAEGYSVSREKKESFPLTVTSAQKNPTAFYLCASSRDAPYEQYFGPGTRLTVT.

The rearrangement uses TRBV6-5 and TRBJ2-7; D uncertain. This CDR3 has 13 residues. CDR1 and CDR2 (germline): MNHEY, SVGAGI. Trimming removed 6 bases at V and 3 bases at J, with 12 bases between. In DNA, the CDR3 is TGTGCCAGCAGAAGGGCTCAGTACTACGAGCAGTACTTC. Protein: CASRRAQYYEQYF.

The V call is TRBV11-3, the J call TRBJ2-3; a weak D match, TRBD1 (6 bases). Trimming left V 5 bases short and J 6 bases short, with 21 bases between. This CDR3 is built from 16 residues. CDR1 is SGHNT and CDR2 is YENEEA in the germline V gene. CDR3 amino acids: CASSKIGQSVSDTQYF. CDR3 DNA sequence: TGTGCCAGCAGCAAAATAGGACAGTCGGTGTCGGATACGCAGTATTTT.

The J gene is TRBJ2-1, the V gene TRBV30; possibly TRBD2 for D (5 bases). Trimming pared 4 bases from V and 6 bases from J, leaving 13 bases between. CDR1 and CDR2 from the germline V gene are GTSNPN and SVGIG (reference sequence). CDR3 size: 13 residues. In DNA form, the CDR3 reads TGTGCCTGGAACCGTAACCGGGGCAATGAGCAGTTCTTC. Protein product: CAWNRNRGNEQFF.